This TCR beta chain emerged from a study of T cell changes during pregnancy in multiple sclerosis. Assay: immunoSEQ multiplex PCR; the TCRdb copy retains only in-frame clones and omits some. Of under 75,000 clones listed, about 93% are singletons. Trimming at V came to 1 base and at J to 4 bases, leaving 6 bases not matched to a gene. Germline values: CDR1 SEHNR, CDR2 FQNEAQ (reference sequence). This CDR3 has 15 amino acids. The TCR sequence derives from a female donor in good health, enrolled as a control in a pregnancy study. The chain uses TRBV7-9 and TRBJ2-7; 8 bases align to TRBD2. Sample: peripheral blood, taken in the third trimester of pregnancy. CDR3 in DNA: TGTGCCAGCAGCTTAGTAGCGGGGCAAGGATACGAGCAGTACTTC. Translated, it gives CASSLVAGQGYEQYF.